This paragraph reports one T cell receptor beta chain. As yet, its antigen is unknown. The data belong to a study of cytomegalovirus exposure and HLA in healthy donors. General study findings and limits: Exclusion as indistinguishable affected some V segments, including TRBV6-2 and TRBV6-3.

Germline CDR1 MDHEN, CDR2 SYDVKM. V dropped 7 bases and J dropped 6; count of bases not matched to a gene: 9. The CDR3 covers 14 residues. Nominal health characterized the donors when sampled, though unrecorded immune exposures were likely. The PCR ran on 60 Vbeta and 13 Jbeta primers. Some clones are missing from TCRdb's copy, which holds only in-frame ones; the method was immunoSEQ multiplex PCR. In the table there are 100,000 to 150,000 clones, approximately 80% of which are singletons. The sequence was obtained from a woman aged 40 to 50 in good health and CMV-seropositive. Sequencing was performed on PBMCs. The chain links TRBV28 to TRBJ1-1; 9 bases agree with TRBD1. The CDR3 loop is CASNRQGVVPEAFF. The CDR3, as DNA: TGTGCCAGCAATCGACAGGGGGTCGTCCCTGAAGCTTTCTTT.